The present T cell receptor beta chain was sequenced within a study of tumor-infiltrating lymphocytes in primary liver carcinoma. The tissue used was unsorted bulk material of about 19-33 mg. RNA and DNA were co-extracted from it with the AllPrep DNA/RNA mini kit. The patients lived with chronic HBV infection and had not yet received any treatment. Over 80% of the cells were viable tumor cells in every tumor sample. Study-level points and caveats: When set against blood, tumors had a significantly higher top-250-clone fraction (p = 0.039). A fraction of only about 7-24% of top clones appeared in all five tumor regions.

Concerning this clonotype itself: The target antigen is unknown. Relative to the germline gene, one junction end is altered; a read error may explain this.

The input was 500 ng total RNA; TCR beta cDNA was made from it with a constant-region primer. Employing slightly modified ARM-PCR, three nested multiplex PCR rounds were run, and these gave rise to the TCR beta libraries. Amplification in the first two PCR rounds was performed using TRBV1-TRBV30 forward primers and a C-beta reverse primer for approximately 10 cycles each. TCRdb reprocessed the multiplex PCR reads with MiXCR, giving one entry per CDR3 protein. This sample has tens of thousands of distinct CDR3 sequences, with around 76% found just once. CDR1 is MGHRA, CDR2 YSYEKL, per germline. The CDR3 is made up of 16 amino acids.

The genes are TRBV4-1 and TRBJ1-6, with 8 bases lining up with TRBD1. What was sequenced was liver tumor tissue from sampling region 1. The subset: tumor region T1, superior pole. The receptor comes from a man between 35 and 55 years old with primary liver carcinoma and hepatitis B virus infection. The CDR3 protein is CACSHHHQGADSPLHF. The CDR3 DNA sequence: TGCGCCTGCAGCCACCACCATCAGGGGGCGGATTCACCCCTCCACTTT.